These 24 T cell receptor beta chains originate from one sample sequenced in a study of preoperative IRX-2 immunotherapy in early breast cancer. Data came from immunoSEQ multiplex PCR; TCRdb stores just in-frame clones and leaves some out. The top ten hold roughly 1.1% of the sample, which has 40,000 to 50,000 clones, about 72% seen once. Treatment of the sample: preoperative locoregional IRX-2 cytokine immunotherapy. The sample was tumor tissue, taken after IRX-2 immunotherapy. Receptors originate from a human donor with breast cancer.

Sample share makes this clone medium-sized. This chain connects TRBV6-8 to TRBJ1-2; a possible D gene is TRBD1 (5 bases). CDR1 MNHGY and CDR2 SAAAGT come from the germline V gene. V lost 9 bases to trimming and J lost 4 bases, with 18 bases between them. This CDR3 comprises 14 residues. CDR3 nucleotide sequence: TGTGCCAGTACCACAGAGTGGAGGGGCTATGGCTACACCTTC. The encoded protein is CASTTEWRGYGYTF.

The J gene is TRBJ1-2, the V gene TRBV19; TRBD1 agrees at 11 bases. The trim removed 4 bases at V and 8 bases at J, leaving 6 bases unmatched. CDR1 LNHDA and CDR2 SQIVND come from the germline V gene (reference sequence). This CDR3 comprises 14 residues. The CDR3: CASSNPGQGDGYTF. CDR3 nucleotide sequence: TGTGCCAGTAGTAATCCGGGACAGGGGGACGGCTACACCTTC.

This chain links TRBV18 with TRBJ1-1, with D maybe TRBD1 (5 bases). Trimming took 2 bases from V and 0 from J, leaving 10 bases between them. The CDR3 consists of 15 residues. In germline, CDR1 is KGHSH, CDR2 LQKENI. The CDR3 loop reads CASSPRTPVNTEAFF. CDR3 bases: TGTGCCAGCTCACCAAGGACACCCGTGAACACTGAAGCTTTCTTT.

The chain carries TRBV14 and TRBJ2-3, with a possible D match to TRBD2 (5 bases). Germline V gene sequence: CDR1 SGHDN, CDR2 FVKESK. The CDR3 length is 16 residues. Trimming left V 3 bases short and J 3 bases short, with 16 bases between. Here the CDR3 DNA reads TGTGCCAGCAGCCACCACATCTCCCCGGGGACAGATACGCAGTATTTT. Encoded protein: CASSHHISPGTDTQYF.

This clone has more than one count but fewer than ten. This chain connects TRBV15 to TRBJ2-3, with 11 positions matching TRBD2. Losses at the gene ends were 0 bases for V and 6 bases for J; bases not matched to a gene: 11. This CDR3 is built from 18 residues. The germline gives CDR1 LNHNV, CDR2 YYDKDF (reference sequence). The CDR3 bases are TGTGCCACCAGCAGAGATAGTGGGGCTAGCGGGAGGTTCGATACGCAGTATTTT. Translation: CATSRDSGASGRFDTQYF. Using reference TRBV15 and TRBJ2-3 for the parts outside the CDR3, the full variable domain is DAMVIQNPRYQVTQFGKPVTLSCSQTLNHNVMYWYQQKSSQAPKLLFHYYDKDFNNEADTPDNFQSRRPNTSFCFLDIRSPGLGDTAMYLCATSRDSGASGRFDTQYFGPGTRLTVL.

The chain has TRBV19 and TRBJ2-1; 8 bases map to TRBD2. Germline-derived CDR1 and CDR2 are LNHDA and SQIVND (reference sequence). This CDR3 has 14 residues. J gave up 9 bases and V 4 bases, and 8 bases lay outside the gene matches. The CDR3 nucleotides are TGTGCCAGTAGTACACGGGGGGGCTTCCCTGAGCAGTTCTTC. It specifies CASSTRGGFPEQFF.

CDR3 sequence reads: CASIASGPSNYGYTF. CDR3 coding DNA: TGTGCCAGTATAGCGAGCGGGCCTAGCAACTATGGCTACACCTTC. The chain employs TRBV19 and TRBJ1-2; D is unclear. In germline, CDR1 is LNHDA, CDR2 SQIVND (reference sequence). V was pared by 7 bases and J by 2 bases, with 17 bases between. The CDR3 spans 15 residues.

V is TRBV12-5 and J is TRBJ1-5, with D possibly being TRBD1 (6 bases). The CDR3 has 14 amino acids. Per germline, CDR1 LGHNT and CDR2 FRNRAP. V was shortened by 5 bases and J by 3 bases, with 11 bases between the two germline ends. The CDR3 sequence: CASGLGQINQPQHF. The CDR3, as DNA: TGTGCTAGTGGTCTCGGACAGATCAATCAGCCCCAGCATTTT.

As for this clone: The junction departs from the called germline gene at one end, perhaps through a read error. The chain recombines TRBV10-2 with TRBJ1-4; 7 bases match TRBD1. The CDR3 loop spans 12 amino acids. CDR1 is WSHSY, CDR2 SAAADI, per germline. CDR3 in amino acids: CARDSSYEKLFF. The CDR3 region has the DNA TGCGCTAGGGACAGTTCGTATGAAAAACTATTTTTT.

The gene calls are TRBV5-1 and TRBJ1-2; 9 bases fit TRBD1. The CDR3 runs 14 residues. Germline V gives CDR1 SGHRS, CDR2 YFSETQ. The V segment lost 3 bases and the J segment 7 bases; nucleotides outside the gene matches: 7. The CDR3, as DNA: TGCGCCAGCAGCTCCGGACAGGGGTCGGGTGGCTACACCTTC. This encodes CASSSGQGSGGYTF.

CDR3 DNA: TGCAGCGGGGGAGGGACTAGCGGGAGCAATGAGCAGTTCTTC. Translating gives CSGGGTSGSNEQFF. J is TRBJ2-1 and V is TRBV29-1, with 14 bases matching TRBD2. From germline, CDR1 is SQVTM and CDR2 ANQGSEA. V shed 7 bases, J shed 6 bases, and the junction held 5 bases outside the gene matches. The length of the CDR3 is 14 residues.

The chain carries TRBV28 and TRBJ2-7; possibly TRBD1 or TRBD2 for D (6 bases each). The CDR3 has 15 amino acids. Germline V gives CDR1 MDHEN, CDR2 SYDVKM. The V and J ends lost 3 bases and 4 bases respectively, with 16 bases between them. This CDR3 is CASSLGGAGSYEQYF. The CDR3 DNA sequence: TGTGCCAGCAGTTTGGGGGGCGCGGGTTCGTACGAGCAGTACTTC. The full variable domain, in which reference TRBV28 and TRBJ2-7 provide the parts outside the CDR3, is DVKVTQSSRYLVKRTGEKVFLECVQDMDHENMFWYRQDPGLGLRLIYFSYDVKMKEKGDIPEGYSVSREKKERFSLILESASTNQTSMYLCASSLGGAGSYEQYFGPGTRLTVT.

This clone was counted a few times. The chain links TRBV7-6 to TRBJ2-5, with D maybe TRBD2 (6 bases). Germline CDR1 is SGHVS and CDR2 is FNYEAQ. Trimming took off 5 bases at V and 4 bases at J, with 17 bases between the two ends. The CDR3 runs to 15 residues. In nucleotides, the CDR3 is TGTGCCAGCAGCCCCGGGGACTTCCGTCCAGAGACCCAGTACTTC. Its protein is CASSPGDFRPETQYF.

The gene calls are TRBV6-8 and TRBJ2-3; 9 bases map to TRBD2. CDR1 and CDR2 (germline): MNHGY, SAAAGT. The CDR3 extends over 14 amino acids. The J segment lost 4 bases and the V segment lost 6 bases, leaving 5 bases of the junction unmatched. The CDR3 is CASRLSGGPDTQYF. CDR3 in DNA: TGTGCCAGCAGACTTAGCGGGGGCCCAGATACGCAGTATTTT.

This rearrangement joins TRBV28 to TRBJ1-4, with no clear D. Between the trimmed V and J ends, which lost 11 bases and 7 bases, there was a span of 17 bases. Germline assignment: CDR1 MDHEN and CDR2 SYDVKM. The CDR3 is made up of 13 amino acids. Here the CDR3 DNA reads TGTGCCGGCTCCGCCCTATGGGGTGAAAAACTGTTTTTT. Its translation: CAGSALWGEKLFF. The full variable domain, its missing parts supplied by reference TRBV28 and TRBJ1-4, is DVKVTQSSRYLVKRTGEKVFLECVQDMDHENMFWYRQDPGLGLRLIYFSYDVKMKEKGDIPEGYSVSREKKERFSLILESASTNQTSMYLCAGSALWGEKLFFGSGTQLSVL.

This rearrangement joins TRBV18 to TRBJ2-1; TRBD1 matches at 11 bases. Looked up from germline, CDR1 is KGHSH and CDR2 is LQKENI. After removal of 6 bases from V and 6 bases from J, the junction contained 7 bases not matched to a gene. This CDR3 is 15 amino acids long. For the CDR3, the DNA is TGTGCCAGCTCGCAAACCGGGACAGGGGGCAATGAGCAGTTCTTC. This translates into CASSQTGTGGNEQFF.

In nucleotides, the CDR3 is TGTGCCAGCAGTAACCCGGGGGGGCCTTATGAGCAGTTCTTC. The encoded protein is CASSNPGGPYEQFF. This sequence joins TRBV6-8 and TRBJ2-1; 8 nucleotides line up with TRBD2. V dropped 5 bases and J dropped 8; count of bases not matched to a gene: 8. The CDR3 totals 14 residues. Germline CDR1 and CDR2: MNHGY and SAAAGT.

The CDR3 sequence is CASSSLSAGGETQYF. CDR3 bases: TGTGCCAGTAGTTCTCTCTCCGCAGGAGGGGAGACCCAGTACTTC. This sequence joins TRBV19 and TRBJ2-5; D might be TRBD2 (6 bases). V dropped 5 bases and J dropped 5 bases, with 18 bases sitting between them. The V gene's germline CDR1 is LNHDA and CDR2 SQIVND (reference sequence). The CDR3 extends over 15 amino acids.

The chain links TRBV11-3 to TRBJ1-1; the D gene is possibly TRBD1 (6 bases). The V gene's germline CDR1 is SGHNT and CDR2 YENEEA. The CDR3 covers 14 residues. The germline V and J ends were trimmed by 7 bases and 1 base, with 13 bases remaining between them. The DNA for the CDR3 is TGTGCCAGCACTCCAGGACAGCGGAACACTGAAGCTTTCTTT. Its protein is CASTPGQRNTEAFF.

The CDR3: CASSPGRGSLWGYSNQPQHF. CDR3 nucleotide sequence: TGTGCCAGCAGTCCGGGACGGGGGTCATTATGGGGATATAGCAATCAGCCCCAGCATTTT. The rearrangement links TRBV28 to TRBJ1-5; D possibly corresponds to TRBD1 (5 bases). Germline V gene lookup returns CDR1 MDHEN and CDR2 SYDVKM. Trimming removed 5 bases from V and 0 bases from J, with 26 bases in between. The CDR3 contains 20 residues.

CDR3 residues: CASRDTQGTQYF. The CDR3 DNA is TGTGCCAGCCGGGACACCCAGGGGACCCAGTACTTC. This chain connects TRBV6-8 to TRBJ2-5, with TRBD1 as a possible D gene (6 bases). The CDR3 has 12 amino acids. From germline, CDR1 is MNHGY and CDR2 SAAAGT. The V gene lost 8 bases and the J gene lost 7 bases, with 14 bases spanning the gap.

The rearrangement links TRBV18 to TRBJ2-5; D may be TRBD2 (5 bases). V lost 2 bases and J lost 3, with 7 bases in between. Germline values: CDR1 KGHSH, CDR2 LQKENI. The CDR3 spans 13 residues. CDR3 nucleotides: TGTGCCAGCTCACCAGCACTAGAAGAGACCCAGTACTTC. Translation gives CASSPALEETQYF.

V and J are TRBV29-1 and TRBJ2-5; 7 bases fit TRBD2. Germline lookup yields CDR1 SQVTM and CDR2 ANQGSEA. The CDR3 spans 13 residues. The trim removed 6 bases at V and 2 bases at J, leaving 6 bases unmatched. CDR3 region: CSVVQGGQETQYF. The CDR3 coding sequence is TGCAGCGTCGTCCAGGGAGGGCAAGAGACCCAGTACTTC.

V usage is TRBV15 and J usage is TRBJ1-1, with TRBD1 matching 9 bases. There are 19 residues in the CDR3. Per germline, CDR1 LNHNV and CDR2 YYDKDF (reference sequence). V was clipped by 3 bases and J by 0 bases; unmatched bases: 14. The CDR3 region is CATSSYRTGVTYVNTEAFF. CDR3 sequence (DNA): TGTGCCACCAGCAGCTACCGGACAGGGGTTACATATGTGAACACTGAAGCTTTCTTT.